Below are 10 T cell receptor beta chains sequenced from a single sample in a study of blood T cell repertoires in COVID-19. TCRdb's table, derived via immunoSEQ multiplex PCR, lists solely in-frame clones and lacks some. The table records approximately 250,000 clones, almost 85% of them present only once. Material: PBMCs or T cells enriched from blood (not recorded which). The origin of the receptors is a man aged 35-49 years who had recovered from COVID-19.

The V and J genes are TRBV28 and TRBJ1-1; D may be TRBD1 (5 bases). Germline V gene data show CDR1 as MDHEN and CDR2 as SYDVKM. Trimming removed 6 bases from V and 3 bases from J, with 8 bases in between. The CDR3 spans 12 residues. The CDR3 is CASRGQDTEAFF. The CDR3 DNA follows: TGTGCCAGCAGGGGGCAGGACACTGAAGCTTTCTTT.

This chain connects TRBV28 to TRBJ2-3; weak D call: TRBD1 (7 bases). V was cut by 4 bases and J by 14 bases, with 22 bases left in between. The CDR3 contains 14 residues. Germline CDR1 MDHEN, CDR2 SYDVKM. In nucleotides, the CDR3 is TGTGCCAGCAGTTCATCCGGGGGACAGCCCGTCGGGTATTTT. It yields the protein CASSSSGGQPVGYF.

V usage is TRBV18 and J usage is TRBJ1-4; a possible D gene is TRBD1 (6 bases). The CDR3 runs to 14 residues. The V and J ends lost 4 bases and 3 bases respectively, with 9 bases between them. Germline lookup yields CDR1 KGHSH and CDR2 LQKENI. CDR3 loop: CASSQGTPNEKLFF. CDR3 coding DNA: TGTGCCAGCTCACAAGGGACACCTAATGAAAAACTGTTTTTT.

The chain recombines TRBV5-4 with TRBJ2-6, with D hard to call. Germline CDR1 and CDR2: SGHNT and YYREEE (reference sequence). The CDR3 contains 15 residues. V gave up 4 bases and J gave up 4 bases, with 12 bases separating them. For the CDR3, the DNA is TGTGCCAGCAGCCCTAATCTACCCGGGGCCAACGTCCTGACTTTC. This translates into CASSPNLPGANVLTF.

The chain recombines TRBV5-1 with TRBJ2-3; 7 bases agree with TRBD2. V dropped 2 bases and J dropped 0; count of bases not matched to a gene: 3. Germline CDR1 and CDR2: SGHRS and YFSETQ. CDR3 length: 15 residues. This CDR3 is CASSLPRESTDTQYF. CDR3 bases: TGCGCCAGCAGCTTACCGCGGGAGAGCACAGATACGCAGTATTTT.

The J gene is TRBJ1-1, the V gene TRBV11-2, with 9 nucleotides matching TRBD1. The CDR3 consists of 14 residues. The V segment lost 6 bases and the J segment 1 base; nucleotides outside the gene matches: 3. Germline lookup yields CDR1 SGHAT and CDR2 FQNNGV. Here the CDR3 DNA reads TGTGCCAGCAGGTTGGGACAGGGGAACACTGAAGCTTTCTTT. Protein sequence: CASRLGQGNTEAFF.

The chain recombines TRBV24-1 with TRBJ2-7; 12 nucleotides match TRBD1. V shed 4 bases, J shed 7 bases, and the junction held 10 bases outside the gene matches. Germline values: CDR1 KGHDR, CDR2 SFDVKD. The CDR3 totals 16 residues. CDR3: CATSDWTGQGAGEQYF. CDR3 coding DNA: TGTGCCACCAGTGACTGGACGGGACAGGGGGCGGGTGAGCAGTACTTC.

The chain uses TRBV5-1 and TRBJ1-3, with D perhaps matching TRBD1 (5 bases). Germline V gene data show CDR1 as SGHRS and CDR2 as YFSETQ. CDR3 length equals 16 residues. V gave up 0 bases and J gave up 0 bases, with 10 bases separating them. The CDR3 coding sequence is TGCGCCAGCAGCTTGGCCGGGCAGGGCTCTGGAAACACCATATATTTT. This codes for CASSLAGQGSGNTIYF.

CDR3 DNA sequence: TGTGCCAGCAGACCGACAGCCAGTGTTGCTGAAGCTTTCTTT. Amino acids: CASRPTASVAEAFF. V is TRBV7-9 and J is TRBJ1-1; TRBD1 is a possible D gene (5 bases). The CDR3 spans 14 residues. Trimming pared 6 bases from V and 6 bases from J, leaving 17 bases between. Per the germline V gene, CDR1 is SEHNR and CDR2 is FQNEAQ (reference sequence). The full variable domain, rest sourced from reference TRBV7-9 and TRBJ1-1, is DTGVSQNPRHKITKRGQNVTFRCDPISEHNRLYWYRQTLGQGPEFLTYFQNEAQLEKSRLLSDRFSAERPKGSFSTLEIQRTEQGDSAMYLCASRPTASVAEAFFGQGTRLTVV.

The rearrangement joins TRBV6-5 to TRBJ2-3, with 11 nucleotides matching TRBD2. The CDR3 is 15 amino acids. V lost 5 bases and J lost 1; bases outside the gene matches: 2. Germline V CDR1 and CDR2: MNHEY, SVGAGI. CDR3 nucleotide sequence: TGTGCCAGCAGTCAGACTAGCGGGGGCACAGATACGCAGTATTTT. This translates into CASSQTSGGTDTQYF.